This TCR beta chain is drawn from a study of T cells of healthy individuals. TCRdb analysed the 5' RACE reads with MiXCR anew, one entry per CDR3 protein. The sample carries tens of thousands of distinct CDR3 sequences, around 15% recorded once. The sample holds many counts of this clonotype. The V end lost 4 bases, the J end lost 6 bases, and 19 bases lay between the germline ends. Germline V gives CDR1 SGHVS, CDR2 FQNEAQ. The CDR3 sequence is 16 residues long. J is TRBJ2-1 and V is TRBV7-8; the D gene is possibly TRBD1 (8 bases). The TCR originated in a human donor in good health. CDR3 amino acids: CASSSNRGGRANEQFF. As DNA, the CDR3 is TGTGCCAGCAGCTCGAACAGGGGGGGTCGCGCCAATGAGCAGTTCTTC.